This entry concerns a single TCR beta chain. What it binds is unknown. This specimen belongs to a study of T cell repertoires in cytomegalovirus infection. At the level of the study: From public TCR beta signatures came an indication of both CMV infection and matching HLA type. Regarding the study as a whole: Dominating the ex vivo response were HLA-C-restricted CMV-specific TCR beta clonotypes. Summed frequency of shared TCR beta families picked out CMV carriers who also had the relevant HLA.

Each CDR3 protein gets one entry after TCRdb re-called the reads with MiXCR. The table shows fewer than 350,000 distinct CDR3 sequences, with around a sixth occurring only once. The length of the CDR3 is 13 residues. The germline V and J ends were trimmed by 2 bases and 2 bases, with 8 bases remaining between them. Germline loops: CDR1 DFQATT, CDR2 SNEGSKA (reference sequence). This receptor was obtained from a human donor in good health (CMV status not recorded). Some clones in this sample may be carry-over from other donors' samples. This chain connects TRBV20-1 to TRBJ2-3; D possibly corresponds to TRBD2 (5 bases). The material sequenced was PBMCs. The CDR3 reads CSARTSYTDTQYF. Written as DNA, the CDR3 is TGCAGTGCTAGAACTAGTTACACAGATACGCAGTATTTT.